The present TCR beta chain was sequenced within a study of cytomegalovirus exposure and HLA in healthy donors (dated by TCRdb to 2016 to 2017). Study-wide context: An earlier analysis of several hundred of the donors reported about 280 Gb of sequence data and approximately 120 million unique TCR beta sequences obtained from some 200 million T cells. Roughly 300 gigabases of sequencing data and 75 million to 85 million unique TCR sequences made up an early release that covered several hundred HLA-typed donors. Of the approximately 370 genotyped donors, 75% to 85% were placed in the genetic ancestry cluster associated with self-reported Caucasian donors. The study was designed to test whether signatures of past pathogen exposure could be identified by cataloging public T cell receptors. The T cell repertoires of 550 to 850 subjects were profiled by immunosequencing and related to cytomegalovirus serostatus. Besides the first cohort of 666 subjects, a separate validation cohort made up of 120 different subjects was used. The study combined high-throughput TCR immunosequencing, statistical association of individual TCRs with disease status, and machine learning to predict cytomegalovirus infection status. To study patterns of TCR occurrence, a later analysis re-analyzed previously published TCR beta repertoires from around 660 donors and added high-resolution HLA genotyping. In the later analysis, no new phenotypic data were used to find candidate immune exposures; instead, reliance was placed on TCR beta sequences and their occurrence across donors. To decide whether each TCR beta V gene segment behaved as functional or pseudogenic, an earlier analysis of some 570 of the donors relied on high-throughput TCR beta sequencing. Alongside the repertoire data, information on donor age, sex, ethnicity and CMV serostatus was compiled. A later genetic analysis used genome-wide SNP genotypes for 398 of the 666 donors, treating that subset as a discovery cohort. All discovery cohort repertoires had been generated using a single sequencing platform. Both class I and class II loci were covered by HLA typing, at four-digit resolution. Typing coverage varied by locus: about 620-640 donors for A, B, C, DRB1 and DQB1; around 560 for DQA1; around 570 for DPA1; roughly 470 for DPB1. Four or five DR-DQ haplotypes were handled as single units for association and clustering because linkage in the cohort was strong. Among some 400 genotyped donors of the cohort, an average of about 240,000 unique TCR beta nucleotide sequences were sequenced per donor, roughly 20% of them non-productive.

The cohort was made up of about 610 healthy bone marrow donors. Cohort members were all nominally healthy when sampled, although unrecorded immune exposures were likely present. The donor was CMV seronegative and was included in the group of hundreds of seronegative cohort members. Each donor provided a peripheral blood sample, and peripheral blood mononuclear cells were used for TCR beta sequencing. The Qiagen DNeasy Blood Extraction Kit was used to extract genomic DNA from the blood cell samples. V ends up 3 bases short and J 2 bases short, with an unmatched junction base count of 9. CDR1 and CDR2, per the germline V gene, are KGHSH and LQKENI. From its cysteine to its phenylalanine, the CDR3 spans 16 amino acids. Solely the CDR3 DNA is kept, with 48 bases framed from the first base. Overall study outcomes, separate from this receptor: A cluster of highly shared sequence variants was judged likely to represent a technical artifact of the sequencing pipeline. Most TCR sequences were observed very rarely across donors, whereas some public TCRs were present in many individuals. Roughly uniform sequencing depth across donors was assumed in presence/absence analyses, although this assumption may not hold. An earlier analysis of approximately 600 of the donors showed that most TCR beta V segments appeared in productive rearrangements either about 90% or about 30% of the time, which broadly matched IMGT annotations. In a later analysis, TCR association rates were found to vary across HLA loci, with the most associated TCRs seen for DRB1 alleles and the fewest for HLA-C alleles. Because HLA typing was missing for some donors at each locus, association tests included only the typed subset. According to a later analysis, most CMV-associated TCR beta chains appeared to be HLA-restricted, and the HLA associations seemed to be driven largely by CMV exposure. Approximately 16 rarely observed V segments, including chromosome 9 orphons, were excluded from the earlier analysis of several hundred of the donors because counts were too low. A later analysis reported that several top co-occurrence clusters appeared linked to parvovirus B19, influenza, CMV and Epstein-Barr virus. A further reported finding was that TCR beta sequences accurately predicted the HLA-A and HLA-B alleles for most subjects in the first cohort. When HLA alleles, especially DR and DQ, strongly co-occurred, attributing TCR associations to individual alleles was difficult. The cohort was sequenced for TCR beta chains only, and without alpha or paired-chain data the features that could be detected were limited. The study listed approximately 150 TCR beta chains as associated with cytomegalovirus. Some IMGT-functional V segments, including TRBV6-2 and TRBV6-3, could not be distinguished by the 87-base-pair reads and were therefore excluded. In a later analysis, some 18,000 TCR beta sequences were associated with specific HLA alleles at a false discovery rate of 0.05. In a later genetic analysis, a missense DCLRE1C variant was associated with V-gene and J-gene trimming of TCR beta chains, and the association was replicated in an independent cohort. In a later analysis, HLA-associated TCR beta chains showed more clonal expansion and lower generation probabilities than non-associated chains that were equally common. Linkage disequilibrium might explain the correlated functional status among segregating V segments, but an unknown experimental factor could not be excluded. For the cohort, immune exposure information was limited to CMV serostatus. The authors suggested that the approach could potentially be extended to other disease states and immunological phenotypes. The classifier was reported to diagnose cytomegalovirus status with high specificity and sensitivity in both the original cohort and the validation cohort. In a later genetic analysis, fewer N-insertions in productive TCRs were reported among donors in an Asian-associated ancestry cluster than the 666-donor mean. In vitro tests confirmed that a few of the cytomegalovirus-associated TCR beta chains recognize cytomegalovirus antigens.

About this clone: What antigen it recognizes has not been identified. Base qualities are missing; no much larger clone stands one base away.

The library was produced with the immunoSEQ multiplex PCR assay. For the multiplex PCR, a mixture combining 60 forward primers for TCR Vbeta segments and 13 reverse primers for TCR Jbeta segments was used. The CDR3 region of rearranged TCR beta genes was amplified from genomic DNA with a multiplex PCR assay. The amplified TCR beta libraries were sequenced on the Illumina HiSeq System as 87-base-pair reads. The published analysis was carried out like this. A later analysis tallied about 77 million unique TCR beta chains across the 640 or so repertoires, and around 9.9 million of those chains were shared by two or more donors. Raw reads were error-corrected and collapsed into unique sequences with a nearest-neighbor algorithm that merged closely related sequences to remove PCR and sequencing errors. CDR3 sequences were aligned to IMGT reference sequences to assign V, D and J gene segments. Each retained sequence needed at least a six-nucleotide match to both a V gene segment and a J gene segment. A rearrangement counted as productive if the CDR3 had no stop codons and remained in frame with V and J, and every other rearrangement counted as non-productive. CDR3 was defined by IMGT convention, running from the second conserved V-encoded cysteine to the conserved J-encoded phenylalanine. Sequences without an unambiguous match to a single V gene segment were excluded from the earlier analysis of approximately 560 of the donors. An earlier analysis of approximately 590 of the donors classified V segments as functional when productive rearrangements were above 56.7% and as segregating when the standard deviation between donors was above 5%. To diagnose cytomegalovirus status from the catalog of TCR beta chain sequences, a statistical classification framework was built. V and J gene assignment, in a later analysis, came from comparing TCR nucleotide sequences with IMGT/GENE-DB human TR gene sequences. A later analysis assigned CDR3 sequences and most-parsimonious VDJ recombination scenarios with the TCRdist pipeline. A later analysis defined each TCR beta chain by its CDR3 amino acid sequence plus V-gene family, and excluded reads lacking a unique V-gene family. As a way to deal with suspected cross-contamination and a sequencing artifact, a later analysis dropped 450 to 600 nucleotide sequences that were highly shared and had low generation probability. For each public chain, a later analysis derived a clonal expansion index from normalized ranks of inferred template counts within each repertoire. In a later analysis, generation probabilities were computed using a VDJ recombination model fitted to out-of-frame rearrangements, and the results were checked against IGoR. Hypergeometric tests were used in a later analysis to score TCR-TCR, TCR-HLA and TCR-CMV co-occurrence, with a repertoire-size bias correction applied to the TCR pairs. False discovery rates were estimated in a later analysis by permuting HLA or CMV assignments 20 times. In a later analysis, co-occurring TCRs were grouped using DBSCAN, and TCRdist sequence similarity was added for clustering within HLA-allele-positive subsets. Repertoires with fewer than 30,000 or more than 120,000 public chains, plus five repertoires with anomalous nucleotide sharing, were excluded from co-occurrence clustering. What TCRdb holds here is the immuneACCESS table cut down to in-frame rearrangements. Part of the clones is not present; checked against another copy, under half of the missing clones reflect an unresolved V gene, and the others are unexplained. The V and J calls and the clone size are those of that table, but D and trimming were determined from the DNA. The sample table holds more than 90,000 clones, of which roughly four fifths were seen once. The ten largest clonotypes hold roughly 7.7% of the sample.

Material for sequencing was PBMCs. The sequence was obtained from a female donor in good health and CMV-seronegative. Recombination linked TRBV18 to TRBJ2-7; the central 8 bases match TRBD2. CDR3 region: CASSPLSGGRTYEQYF. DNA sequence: TGTGCCAGCTCACCTTTAAGCGGGGGCCGCACCTACGAGCAGTACTTC.